This T cell receptor beta chain was captured by sequencing in a study of PD-L1 blockade in urothelial cancer. Study summary: Male patients with bladder-origin urothelial cancer numbered about nine tenths of the roughly 29.

In germline, CDR1 is SGHRS, CDR2 YFSETQ. The length of the CDR3 is 14 residues. Trimming removed 0 bases from V and 2 bases from J, with 9 bases in between. The time point denotes: pretreatment peripheral blood. TCRdb's table, derived via immunoSEQ multiplex PCR, lists solely in-frame clones and lacks some. Of tens of thousands of clones listed, around nine tenths were seen once; the top ten hold roughly 25%. The V gene is TRBV5-1, the J gene TRBJ2-7; D is unclear. The source material was PBMCs, sampled around atezolizumab (anti-PD-L1) treatment. The sequence derives from a donor at least 40 years old with urothelial cancer. The CDR3: CASSLAASAYEQYF. The CDR3, as DNA: TGCGCCAGCAGCTTGGCCGCCAGTGCCTACGAGCAGTACTTC.